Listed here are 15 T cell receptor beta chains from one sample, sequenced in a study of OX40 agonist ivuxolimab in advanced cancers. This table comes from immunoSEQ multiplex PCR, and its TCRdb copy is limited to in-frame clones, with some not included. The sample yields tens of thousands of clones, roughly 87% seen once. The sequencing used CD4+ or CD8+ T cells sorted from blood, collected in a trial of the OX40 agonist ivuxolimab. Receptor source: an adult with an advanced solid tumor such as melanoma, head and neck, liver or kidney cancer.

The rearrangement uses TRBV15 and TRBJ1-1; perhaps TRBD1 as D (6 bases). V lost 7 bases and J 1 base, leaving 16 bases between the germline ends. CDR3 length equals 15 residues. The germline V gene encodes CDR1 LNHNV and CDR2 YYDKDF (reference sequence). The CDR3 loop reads CATTRGGRKNTEAFF. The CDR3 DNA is TGTGCCACCACCCGGGGGGGCAGAAAGAACACTGAAGCTTTCTTT.

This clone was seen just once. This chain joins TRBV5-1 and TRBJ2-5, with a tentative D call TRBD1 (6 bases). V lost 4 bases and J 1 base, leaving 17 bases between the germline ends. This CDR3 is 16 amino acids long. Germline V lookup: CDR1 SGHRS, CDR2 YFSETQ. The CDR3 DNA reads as TGCGCCAGCAGCCCCGCTATTCTACAGGGCCAAGAGACCCAGTACTTC. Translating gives CASSPAILQGQETQYF. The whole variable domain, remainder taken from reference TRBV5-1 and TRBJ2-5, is KAGVTQTPRYLIKTRGQQVTLSCSPISGHRSVSWYQQTPGQGLQFLFEYFSETQRNKGNFPGRFSGRQFSNSRSEMNVSTLELGDSALYLCASSPAILQGQETQYFGPGTRLLVL.

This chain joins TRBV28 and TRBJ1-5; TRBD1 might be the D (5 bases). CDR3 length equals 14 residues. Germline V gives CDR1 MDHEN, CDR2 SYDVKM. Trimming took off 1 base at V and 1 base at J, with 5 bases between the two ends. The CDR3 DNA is TGTGCCAGCAGTTTATCAGGGAGCAATCAGCCCCAGCATTTT. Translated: CASSLSGSNQPQHF.

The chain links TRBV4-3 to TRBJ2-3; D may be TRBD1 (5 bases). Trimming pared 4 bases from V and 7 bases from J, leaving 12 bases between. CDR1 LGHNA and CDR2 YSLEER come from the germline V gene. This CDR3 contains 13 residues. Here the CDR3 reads CASSPTQGNTQYF. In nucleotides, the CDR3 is TGCGCCAGCAGCCCGACTCAGGGAAATACGCAGTATTTT.

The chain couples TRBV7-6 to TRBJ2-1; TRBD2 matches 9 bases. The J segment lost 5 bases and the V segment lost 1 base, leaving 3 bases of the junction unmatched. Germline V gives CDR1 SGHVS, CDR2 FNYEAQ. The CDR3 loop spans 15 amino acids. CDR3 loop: CASSLVSSGNNEQFF. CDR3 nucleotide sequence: TGTGCCAGCAGCTTAGTCTCTAGCGGGAACAATGAGCAGTTCTTC.

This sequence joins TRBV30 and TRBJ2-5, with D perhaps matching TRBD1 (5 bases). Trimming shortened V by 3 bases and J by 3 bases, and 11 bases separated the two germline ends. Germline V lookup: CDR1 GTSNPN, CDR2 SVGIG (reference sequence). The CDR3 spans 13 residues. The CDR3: CAWSRQNKETQYF. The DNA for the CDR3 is TGTGCCTGGAGCAGACAGAACAAAGAGACCCAGTACTTC.

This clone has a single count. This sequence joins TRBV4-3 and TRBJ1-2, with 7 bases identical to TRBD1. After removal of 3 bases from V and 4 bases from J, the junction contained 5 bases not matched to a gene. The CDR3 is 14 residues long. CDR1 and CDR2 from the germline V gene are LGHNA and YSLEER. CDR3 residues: CASSQNRGGYGYTF. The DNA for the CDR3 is TGCGCCAGCAGCCAGAACAGGGGTGGCTATGGCTACACCTTC.

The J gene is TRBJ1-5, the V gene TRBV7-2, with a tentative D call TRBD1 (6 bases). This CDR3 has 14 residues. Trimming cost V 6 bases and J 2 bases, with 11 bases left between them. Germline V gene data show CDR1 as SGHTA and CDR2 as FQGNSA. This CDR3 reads CASSQGYGNQPQHF. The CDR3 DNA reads TGTGCCAGCAGTCAGGGGTACGGCAATCAGCCCCAGCATTTT.

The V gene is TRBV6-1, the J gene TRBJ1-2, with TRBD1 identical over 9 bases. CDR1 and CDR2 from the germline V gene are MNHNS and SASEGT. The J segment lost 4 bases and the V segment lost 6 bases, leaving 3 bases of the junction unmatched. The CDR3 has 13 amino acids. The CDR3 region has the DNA TGTGCCAGCAGCCAGACAGGGGGCTATGGCTACACCTTC. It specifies CASSQTGGYGYTF.

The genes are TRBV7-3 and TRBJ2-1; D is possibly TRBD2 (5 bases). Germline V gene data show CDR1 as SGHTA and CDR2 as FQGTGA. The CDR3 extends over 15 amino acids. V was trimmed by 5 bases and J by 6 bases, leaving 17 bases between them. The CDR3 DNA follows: TGTGCCAGCAGCCTGGCTGCGGGCGAATCCAATGAGCAGTTCTTC. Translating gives CASSLAAGESNEQFF.

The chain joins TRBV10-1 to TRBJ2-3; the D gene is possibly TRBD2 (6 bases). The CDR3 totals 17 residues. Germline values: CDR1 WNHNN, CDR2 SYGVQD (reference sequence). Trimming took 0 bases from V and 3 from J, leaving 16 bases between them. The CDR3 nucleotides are TGCGCCAGCAGTGAGTCGACTCGAGTGGGGGGAACAGATACGCAGTATTTT. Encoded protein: CASSESTRVGGTDTQYF.

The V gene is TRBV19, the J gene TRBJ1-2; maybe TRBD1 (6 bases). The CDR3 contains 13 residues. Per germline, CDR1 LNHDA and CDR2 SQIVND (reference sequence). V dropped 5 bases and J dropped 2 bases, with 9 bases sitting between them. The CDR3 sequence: CASSQDRNYGYTF. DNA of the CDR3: TGTGCCAGTAGTCAGGACAGAAACTATGGCTACACCTTC.

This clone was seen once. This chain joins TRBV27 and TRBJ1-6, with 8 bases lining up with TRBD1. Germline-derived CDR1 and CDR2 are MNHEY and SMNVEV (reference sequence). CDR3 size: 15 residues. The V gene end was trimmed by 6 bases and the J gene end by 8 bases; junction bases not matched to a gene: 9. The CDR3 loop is CASRGSGQGDSPLHF. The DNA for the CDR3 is TGTGCCAGCAGGGGGTCAGGACAGGGAGATTCACCCCTCCACTTT.

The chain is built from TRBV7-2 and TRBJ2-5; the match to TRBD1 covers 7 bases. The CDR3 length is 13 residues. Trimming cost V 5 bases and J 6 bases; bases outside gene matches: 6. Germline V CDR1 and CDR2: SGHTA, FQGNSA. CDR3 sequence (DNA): TGTGCCAGCAGCCCGGGACAGATGCAGACCCAGTACTTC. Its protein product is CASSPGQMQTQYF.

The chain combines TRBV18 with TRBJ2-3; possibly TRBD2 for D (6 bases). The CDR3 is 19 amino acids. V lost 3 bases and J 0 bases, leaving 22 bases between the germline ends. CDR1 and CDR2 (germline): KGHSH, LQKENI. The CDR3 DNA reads TGTGCCAGCTCACCCTTTGAAGCGGGTGGAACATCTAGCACAGATACGCAGTATTTT. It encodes CASSPFEAGGTSSTDTQYF.